The entry that follows covers one TCR beta chain sequence. This record comes from a study of shared clonotypes between healthy human individuals. Germline V gene lookup returns CDR1 MDHEN and CDR2 SYDVKM. The CDR3 is 17 residues long. Trimming stripped 5 bases from V and 4 bases from J, with 23 bases between. Clones were sequenced by immunoSEQ multiplex PCR, and TCRdb holds only the in-frame ones, with some missing. The sample lists around 500,000 clones, 70% to 80% occurring once. The chain combines TRBV28 with TRBJ1-1; the D is unclear. This clonotype originated in a woman in her 40s in good health. Some clones in this sample may be carry-over from other donors' samples. Sequenced: PBMCs. CDR3 sequence reads: CASSKVLGRWVGTEAFF. The CDR3 DNA is TGTGCCAGCAGTAAGGTTCTGGGTCGGTGGGTGGGCACTGAAGCTTTCTTT.